This TCR beta chain comes out of a study of OX40 agonist ivuxolimab in advanced cancers. Study as a whole: Every 2 weeks, patients got intravenous ivuxolimab at one of six dose levels (0.01-10 mg/kg). Eligibility admitted prior anti-PD-1, anti-PD-L1 or anti-CTLA-4 therapy; about 39% had some. Partial responses were achieved by three patients, one with hepatocellular carcinoma and two with cutaneous melanoma. Study observations and caveats: Mean expanded clone counts were higher in CD8+ than CD4+ T cells.

The CDR3 consists of 14 residues. Germline V CDR1 and CDR2: MRHNA, SNTAGT. V was clipped by 3 bases and J by 4 bases; unmatched bases: 1. Of note for this clone: Its antigen is not known.

This table comes from immunoSEQ multiplex PCR, and its TCRdb copy is limited to in-frame clones, with some not included. Of roughly 67,000 clones listed, 92% were seen once; the top ten hold roughly a tenth. The input for sequencing was CD4+ or CD8+ T cells sorted from blood, taken in a trial of the OX40 agonist ivuxolimab. This clonotype was obtained from an adult with an advanced solid tumor such as melanoma, head and neck, liver or kidney cancer. The chain couples TRBV6-4 to TRBJ2-3, with 10 bases matching TRBD1. CDR3 sequence reads: CASSEGQGADTQYF. The CDR3 nucleotides are TGTGCCAGCAGTGAAGGACAGGGGGCAGATACGCAGTATTTT.